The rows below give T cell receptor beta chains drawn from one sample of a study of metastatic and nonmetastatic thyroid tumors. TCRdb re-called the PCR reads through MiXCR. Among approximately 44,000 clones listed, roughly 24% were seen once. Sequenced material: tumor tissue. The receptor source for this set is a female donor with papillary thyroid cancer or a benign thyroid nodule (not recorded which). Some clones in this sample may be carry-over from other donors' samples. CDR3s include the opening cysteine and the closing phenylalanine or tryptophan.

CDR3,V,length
CASSLAVRYGYTF,TRBV7-2,13
CASSASDSPYSNQPQHF,TRBV9,17
CASSETSLLVQYF,TRBV25-1,13
CASSQDMREGYEQYF,TRBV4-2,15
CASILRVGPVTQYF,TRBV7-8,14
CASSPHNQNTEAFF,TRBV18,14
CASSSPTGASYEQYF,TRBV6-2/TRBV6-3,15
CASSLGPTYEQYF,TRBV6-5,13
CSAPPRPPAGNTEAFF,TRBV20-1,16
CASSLEQGASGEQFF,TRBV11-1,15
CASSSPSQPQHF,TRBV7-2,12
CASSTRDNSYEQYF,TRBV6-1,14
CASSPTQGGTQYF,TRBV18,13
CASSVVAGVGADTQYF,TRBV9,16
CAWTCGYTF,TRBV30,9
CSASQGGEMNTEAFF,TRBV20-1,15
CASSSTRGGTGELFF,TRBV7-6,15
CASMSPGVDEKLFF,TRBV28,14
CASTLGAGELFF,TRBV2,12
CASSEQEGYGYTF,TRBV6-1,13
CASSQRTGIGTLFLYGYTF,TRBV3-1,19